The rows below give T cell receptor beta chains drawn from one sample of a study of response to subunit inactivated influenza vaccine. TCRdb fed the RT-PCR reads into MiXCR, producing one record per CDR3 protein. Seen here are about 700,000 distinct CDR3 sequences, about 15% observed once, and the top ten hold 5.5% to 8%. The material sequenced was PBMCs from blood, taken 14 days before vaccination. These receptors were collected from a middle-aged man who received an inactivated influenza vaccine. CDR3s include the opening cysteine and the closing phenylalanine or tryptophan. D genes are given only for firm matches. Some rows mark clone size as missing; the rest say once, few, many or name a class of expanded clone.

clone size	D gene	J gene	V gene	CDR3 DNA	CDR3 protein
few	TRBD1	TRBJ1-5	TRBV20-1	TGCAGTGCTAGGACAGGGGGTGACAATCAGCCCCAGCATTTT	CSARTGGDNQPQHF
few	NA	TRBJ1-4	TRBV5-1	TGCGCCAGCAGCTTGGTCTTAGGGTACCCGGATACTGAAAAACTGTTTTTT	CASSLVLGYPDTEKLFF
many	TRBD1	TRBJ2-1	TRBV12-3/TRBV12-4	TGTGCCAGCAGACCCGGGACAGGGGGCTACAATGAGCAGTTCTTC	CASRPGTGGYNEQFF
NA	TRBD1	TRBJ2-2	TRBV6-2/TRBV6-3	TGTGCCAGCAGGCAGGACAGGGGCCCGAACACCGGGGAGCTGTTTTTT	CASRQDRGPNTGELFF
few	NA	TRBJ2-1	TRBV7-9	TGTGCCAGCAGCTTAGCTGACAGGAACAATGAGCAGTTCTTC	CASSLADRNNEQFF
NA	TRBD1	TRBJ2-2	TRBV12-3/TRBV12-4	TGTGCCAGCAGTCCACAGGGGCACACCGGGGAGCTGTTTTTT	CASSPQGHTGELFF
few	TRBD1	TRBJ1-1	TRBV5-1	TGCGCCAGCAGCATGGGACAGGGTGAACCTGAAGCTTTCTTT	CASSMGQGEPEAFF
NA	NA	TRBJ2-1	TRBV5-5	TGTGCCAGCAGCGGTGGTTTAGGGACCTACAATGAGCAGTTCTTC	CASSGGLGTYNEQFF
few	TRBD2	TRBJ2-7	TRBV7-2	TGTGCCAGCAGCTTAAAAGCGGGAGTATCCGAGCAGTACTTC	CASSLKAGVSEQYF
many	NA	TRBJ2-3	TRBV10-3	TGTGCCATCAGCGAAATAGATACGCAGTATTTT	CAISEIDTQYF
NA	NA	TRBJ2-7	TRBV21-1	TGTGCCAGCAGCAAAGCTCGCTCGGGACAGGGGGTCCCCTACGAGCAGTACTTC	CASSKARSGQGVPYEQYF
NA	TRBD2	TRBJ2-7	TRBV3-1	TGTGCCAGCAGCCAAGAAGTGGGGGCTAGCGGGAGATCCGAGCAGTACTTC	CASSQEVGASGRSEQYF
few	NA	TRBJ1-5	TRBV20-1	TGCAGTGCTAGAGACGGTAGGCGCAATCAGCCCCAGCATTTT	CSARDGRRNQPQHF
NA	NA	TRBJ2-1	TRBV7-9	TGTGCCAGCAGCGCGACTCTAGCGAGGGGGGCCTACAATGAGCAGTTCTTC	CASSATLARGAYNEQFF
few	TRBD2	TRBJ2-1	TRBV4-3	TGCGCCAGCAGCCGCGGGAGGGTCTCCTACAATGAGCAGTTCTTC	CASSRGRVSYNEQFF
few	TRBD1	TRBJ1-6	TRBV7-2	TGTGCCAGCAGCCGACAGGGGGGTCGATCACCCCTCCACTTT	CASSRQGGRSPLHF
NA	NA	TRBJ1-1	TRBV7-9	TGTGCCAGCAGCTTCGAGGACAGACCCCTGGGGACTGAAGCTTTCTTT	CASSFEDRPLGTEAFF
once	NA	TRBJ2-7	TRBV6-1	TGTGCCAGCAGTGAAGTTGCGTACTACGAGCAGTACTTC	CASSEVAYYEQYF
NA	TRBD2	TRBJ2-1	TRBV7-9	TGTGCCAGCAGCCCGCCGGGACTAGGATCCGGTGAGCAGCTCTTC	CASSPPGLGSGEQLF
NA	TRBD1	TRBJ2-2	TRBV6-1	TGTGCCAGCAGTAAAGACAGGGAGAACACCGGGGAGCTGTTTTTT	CASSKDRENTGELFF
many	NA	TRBJ2-2	TRBV28	TGTGCCAGCAGTCTCGGACGCCTTGGTGGGGTCACCGGGGAGCTGTTTTTT	CASSLGRLGGVTGELFF
NA	NA	TRBJ2-1	TRBV5-1	TGCGCCAGCAGCTTGGGACAACCGGGACCCCTAAACCCCTACAATGAGCAGTTCTTC	CASSLGQPGPLNPYNEQFF
NA	TRBD2	TRBJ2-1	TRBV12-3/TRBV12-4	TGTGCCAGCAGTTTCCCCCGGACTAGCGGGTACAATGAGCAGTTCTTC	CASSFPRTSGYNEQFF
NA	NA	TRBJ2-7	TRBV10-3	TGTGCCATCAGTGATTCCGGACAGCGGTTCTACGAGCAGTACTTC	CAISDSGQRFYEQYF
many	TRBD2	TRBJ2-3	TRBV24-1	TGTGCCACCAGTGAGACGGGACTATTCACAGATACGCAGTATTTT	CATSETGLFTDTQYF
many	NA	TRBJ2-5	TRBV7-2	TGTGCCAGCAGCTTTAGGGTAGCCGAGACCCAGTACTTC	CASSFRVAETQYF
NA	TRBD1	TRBJ2-5	TRBV11-3	TGTGCCAGCAGCGAGAGGACAGGGTTGCCAGAGACCCAGTACTTC	CASSERTGLPETQYF
NA	NA	TRBJ1-4	TRBV5-6	TGTGCCAGCAGCTTGGCTAATGTTCTCGAAAAACTGTTTTTT	CASSLANVLEKLFF
few	TRBD1	TRBJ1-1	TRBV15	TGTGCCACCAGCAGTGGACAGGGGCTAAACACTGAAGCTTTCTTT	CATSSGQGLNTEAFF
few	NA	TRBJ2-6	TRBV7-2	TGTGCCAGCAGCACCTCCTCTGGGGCCAACGTCCTGACTTTC	CASSTSSGANVLTF
NA	NA	TRBJ2-7	TRBV12-3/TRBV12-4	TGTGCCAGCAGGCCAGACAGTTTATCCTACGAGCAGTACTTC	CASRPDSLSYEQYF
NA	TRBD2	TRBJ2-7	TRBV6-6	TGTGCCAGCAGATCGGCGGGAGACGAGCAGTACTTC	CASRSAGDEQYF
few	NA	TRBJ2-3	TRBV5-1	TGCGCCAGCAGCTTGGGGCAGGTTTCAGATACGCAGTATTTT	CASSLGQVSDTQYF
NA	TRBD2	TRBJ2-5	TRBV5-1	TGCGCCAGCAGCCAGCTAGGGACTAGCGGGATGGAGACCCAGTACTTC	CASSQLGTSGMETQYF
many	NA	TRBJ2-2	TRBV29-1	TGCAGCGCTGGCGGGATGGAGGGCGGGGAGCTGTTTTTT	CSAGGMEGGELFF
few	NA	TRBJ2-5	TRBV20-1	TGCAGTGCTAGTTCGGCAGTTCAAGAGACCCAGTACTTC	CSASSAVQETQYF
few	NA	TRBJ1-5	TRBV7-2	TGTGCCAGCAGCTTAAGCCAGTTGCAGCCCCAGCATTTT	CASSLSQLQPQHF
many	TRBD1	TRBJ1-5	TRBV5-6	TGTGCCAGCAGCTCGTGGACAGGCGGACTCAATCAGCCCCAGCATTTT	CASSSWTGGLNQPQHF
NA	TRBD2	TRBJ2-1	TRBV12-3/TRBV12-4	TGTGCCAGCAGTCTAATGACTAGCGGGAGGTTCTACAATGAGCAGTTCTTC	CASSLMTSGRFYNEQFF
few	NA	TRBJ2-1	TRBV12-3/TRBV12-4	TGTGCCAGCAGTCCTCCCCGAGCGGAGCAGTTCTTC	CASSPPRAEQFF
NA	NA	TRBJ2-1	TRBV19	TGTGCCAGTAGTATAGGGCTAGGCAATGAGCAGTTCTTC	CASSIGLGNEQFF
NA	TRBD1	TRBJ1-1	TRBV11-2	TGTGCCAGCAGCCCAGACAGGGTACGCACTGAAGCTTTCTTT	CASSPDRVRTEAFF
many	NA	TRBJ2-5	TRBV10-3	TGTGCCATCAGTGAGTCGACACGAGAGACCCAGTACTTC	CAISESTRETQYF
few	NA	TRBJ1-5	TRBV30	TGTGCCTGGAGTGTACGTCCTTGGGGCAGTCAGCCCCAGCATTTT	CAWSVRPWGSQPQHF
NA	TRBD1	TRBJ2-5	TRBV5-1	TGCGCCAGCAGCTGGTCAGGGGGCGAGAAGACCCAGTACTTC	CASSWSGGEKTQYF
NA	TRBD1	TRBJ1-1	TRBV27	TGTGCCAGCAGTTTGAGTACGGGACAGTTAACTGAAGCTTTCTTT	CASSLSTGQLTEAFF
many	NA	TRBJ2-1	TRBV7-9	TGTGCCAGCAGCTTAGGTCAGGGATCGTATGATGAGCAGTTCTTC	CASSLGQGSYDEQFF
NA	NA	TRBJ2-7	TRBV29-1	TGCAGCACCTGTTGTGAGGGGGACGGGCAGTACTTC	CSTCCEGDGQYF
NA	TRBD1	TRBJ2-7	TRBV20-1	TGCAGTGCTAGTCAGGGGGCGCGAAGGGAGCAGTACTTC	CSASQGARREQYF
few	NA	TRBJ2-3	TRBV6-5	TGTGCCAGCAGTTATATCCGGCGCACAGATACGCAGTATTTT	CASSYIRRTDTQYF
many	NA	TRBJ2-5	TRBV7-2	TGTGCCAGCAGCTTAGATCGGCTCGTTTTAGGAGAGACCCAGTACTTC	CASSLDRLVLGETQYF
few	NA	TRBJ2-5	TRBV7-6	TGTGCCAGCAGCCCTCGACAGAGACAAGAGACCCAGTACTTC	CASSPRQRQETQYF
many	NA	TRBJ2-1	TRBV29-1	TGCAGCGCCTTCGGGGGCACCCAGGGGAATGAGCAGTTCTTC	CSAFGGTQGNEQFF
few	NA	TRBJ2-7	TRBV30	TGTGCCTGGAGTGTACGGCGGACTGTTCTTTCCTACGAGCAGTACTTC	CAWSVRRTVLSYEQYF
few	TRBD2	TRBJ2-1	TRBV5-1	TGCGCCAGCAGCTTGGAAGCGGGGGGGCAGGATGAGCAGTTCTTC	CASSLEAGGQDEQFF
few	NA	TRBJ2-7	TRBV7-2	TGTGCCAGCAGCCCCCGGATGTACTTTCACTACGAGCAGTACTTC	CASSPRMYFHYEQYF
few	NA	TRBJ1-4	TRBV12-3/TRBV12-4	TGTGCCAGCAGTTTAGGGGAGGGAACTAATGAAAAACTGTTTTTT	CASSLGEGTNEKLFF
few	TRBD1	TRBJ1-1	TRBV28	TGTGCCAGCAGTGACAGGGAGCAAGCTTTCTTT	CASSDREQAFF
few	NA	TRBJ2-5	TRBV6-1	TGTGCCAGCAGTGAAGCGCGCTACTCGGAGACCCAGTACTTC	CASSEARYSETQYF